This T cell receptor beta chain stems from a study of graft-versus-host responses after intestinal transplantation. Study-level information: Recipients had multivisceral, liver-intestinal, or isolated intestinal transplants. All of the recipients had induction that used anti-thymocyte globulin, then tacrolimus and steroids for 2 to 3 years.

There are 13 residues in the CDR3. V was cut by 0 bases and J by 1 base, with 4 bases left in between. Germline assignment: CDR1 SGHNT and CDR2 YYREEE (reference sequence). Repertoires were generated with immunoSEQ multiplex PCR, while TCRdb's copy carries only in-frame clones and drops some. Of some 15,000 clones detected, just under 70% appear once; the ten largest clones hold 20% to 30%. Study results and limitations: Maximum circulating GvH clone levels tracked with early post-transplant HvG decreases. Elevated graft-versus-host to host-versus-graft clonal ratios in allografts were recorded for patients with graft-donor T cell macrochimerism.

Processing was applied to graft tissue in order to liberate intraepithelial and lamina propria lymphocytes. Points on this clone: As yet, its antigen is unknown.

This receptor was taken from a human patient who received an intestinal transplant, so some T cells may come from the graft donor. This chain links TRBV5-4 with TRBJ1-1; D is unresolved. The source material was ileum tissue, sampled 700 to 800 days after intestinal transplantation. The CDR3 loop reads CASSLEGNTEAFF. CDR3 sequence (DNA): TGTGCCAGCAGCTTGGAAGGGAACACTGAAGCTTTCTTT.